This is a list of T cell receptor beta chains from one sample in a study of T cells in Graves' hyperthyroidism and ophthalmopathy. From the multiplex PCR reads, TCRdb called clonotypes with MiXCR, one entry per CDR3 protein. Of about 270,000 distinct CDR3 sequences in the sample, about 20% were seen once. Specimen: blood. Source of these receptors: a young man with Graves' ophthalmopathy. CDR3s include the opening cysteine and the closing phenylalanine or tryptophan. The order of the fields is CDR3 DNA, CDR3 protein, clone size, V gene, J gene, D gene. D genes are given only for firm matches. Some rows have no size entry. The others give once, few or many, or a class for an expanded clone.

DNA: TGTGCTAGTGGACCGGGGGGTGTGGTAGCGGGAGTTAATGAGCAGTTCTTC
CDR3: CASGPGGVVAGVNEQFF
size: .
V: TRBV12-5
J: TRBJ2-1
D: TRBD2

DNA: TGTGCCAGCAGTTCCCCGGACAGGGGGAAGTACGAGCAGTACTTC
CDR3: CASSSPDRGKYEQYF
size: .
V: TRBV27
J: TRBJ2-7
D: TRBD1

DNA: TGTGCCAGCAGTTACGATAAAGGGACAGGGGGCTCCTACGAGCAGTACTTC
CDR3: CASSYDKGTGGSYEQYF
size: .
V: TRBV6-2/TRBV6-3
J: TRBJ2-7
D: TRBD1

DNA: TGTGCCAGCAGCTTCGACGGGATTTTAGCCAAAAACATTCAGTACTTC
CDR3: CASSFDGILAKNIQYF
size: many
V: TRBV11-2
J: TRBJ2-4
D: .

DNA: TGTGCCACCAGCAGAGTGCAGTACCCCCCCTACGAGCAGTACTTC
CDR3: CATSRVQYPPYEQYF
size: .
V: TRBV15
J: TRBJ2-7
D: .

DNA: TGTGCCACCAGTGATCAACCCGGGTTAAGTGAGCAGTTCTTC
CDR3: CATSDQPGLSEQFF
size: .
V: TRBV24-1
J: TRBJ2-1
D: .

DNA: TGCGCCAGCACAAAGGCCGGGGTGGACACTGAAGCTTTCTTT
CDR3: CASTKAGVDTEAFF
size: .
V: TRBV5-1
J: TRBJ1-1
D: .

DNA: TGTGCCTGCTCCGGGACCGTTTACACTGAAGCTTTCTTT
CDR3: CACSGTVYTEAFF
size: many
V: TRBV2
J: TRBJ1-1
D: .

DNA: TGCGCCAGCAGCTTGACAGGGGCTAACTATGGCTACACCTTC
CDR3: CASSLTGANYGYTF
size: .
V: TRBV5-1
J: TRBJ1-2
D: TRBD1

DNA: TGTGCCAGCACCGGGACTAGCGGGAGTCCGGCAGAGACCCAGTACTTC
CDR3: CASTGTSGSPAETQYF
size: many
V: TRBV2
J: TRBJ2-5
D: TRBD2

DNA: TGTGCCAGCAGCTTAGGAGCCTCGGGGGAAAAACTGTTTTTT
CDR3: CASSLGASGEKLFF
size: few
V: TRBV7-9
J: TRBJ1-4
D: .

DNA: TGCGCCAGCAGCGGGGGGGGGCTAGCGGGCACCAATGAGCAGTTCTTC
CDR3: CASSGGGLAGTNEQFF
size: .
V: TRBV5-1
J: TRBJ2-1
D: TRBD2

DNA: TGTGCCAGCAGTTTCTGGGATACACGAGCCAAAAACATTCAGTACTTC
CDR3: CASSFWDTRAKNIQYF
size: .
V: TRBV28
J: TRBJ2-4
D: .

DNA: TGTGCCAGCAGTCCGCGGACAGGGTTGAGGGAGACCCAGTACTTC
CDR3: CASSPRTGLRETQYF
size: many
V: TRBV6-1
J: TRBJ2-5
D: TRBD1

DNA: TGCGCCAGCAGCTCTCAGCGGGTTCCAGATACGCAGTATTTT
CDR3: CASSSQRVPDTQYF
size: .
V: TRBV5-1
J: TRBJ2-3
D: .

DNA: TGTGCCAGCAGCCCGGGACTAGCGGGAGCCGGAGATACGCAGTATTTT
CDR3: CASSPGLAGAGDTQYF
size: .
V: TRBV6-2/TRBV6-3
J: TRBJ2-3
D: TRBD2

DNA: TGTGCCAGCAGCCCCGGGACGGATAATTCACCCCTCCACTTT
CDR3: CASSPGTDNSPLHF
size: .
V: TRBV28
J: TRBJ1-6
D: .

DNA: TGTGCCAGCAGTTTTTCCCACGAGACCCAGTACTTC
CDR3: CASSFSHETQYF
size: few
V: TRBV12-3/TRBV12-4
J: TRBJ2-5
D: .

DNA: TGTGCCAGCAGTTTACTCCCTGGGACAGGGGGGACTGAAGCTTTCTTT
CDR3: CASSLLPGTGGTEAFF
size: many
V: TRBV28
J: TRBJ1-1
D: TRBD1

DNA: TGTGCCACCAGTGATTCTCTAGCGGGGGCGTCTAGGACCCAGTACTTC
CDR3: CATSDSLAGASRTQYF
size: .
V: TRBV24-1
J: TRBJ2-5
D: TRBD2

DNA: TGTGCCAGCAACCCACGGGGCGGCCTCTCTGGGGCCAACGTCCTGACTTTC
CDR3: CASNPRGGLSGANVLTF
size: .
V: TRBV7-2
J: TRBJ2-6
D: .

DNA: TGTGCCAGCAGCCAAGATGGTCGGCTAGCGGGAGTCGACGAGCAGTACTTC
CDR3: CASSQDGRLAGVDEQYF
size: few
V: TRBV14
J: TRBJ2-7
D: TRBD2